One T cell receptor beta chain is described in this entry. This clone has a handful of counts. This clone's antigen is unknown. Base-call qualities are not available, and no considerably larger clone is one nucleotide away. The data are from a study of blood T cell repertoires in COVID-19 (dated by TCRdb to the early 2020s). For context, the study as a whole: The collaborator samples originated in the United States, Italy and Spain and spanned the acute and convalescent phases of COVID-19. Deeply sampled blood TCRbeta repertoires from subjects exposed to, actively infected with, or recovered from COVID-19 were included in the dataset. The repertoires were made available in a free public database intended to serve as a resource for research on the immune response to SARS-CoV-2. Where available, HLA class I and class II types were obtained from metadata supplied by the sample provider rather than from assay-based typing. The material from the prospective study consisted of cDNA or gDNA derived from T cells, B-cell-depleted T cells, or PBMCs. Samples came from the ongoing ImmuneRACE study (first 160 participants) plus 1,254 subjects from 6 global collaborators. A de-identified subject ID, COVID-19 status, age in years and sex were almost always included in the sample metadata.

CDR1 and CDR2 are drawn from the germline V gene (reference sequence): LNHNV, YYDKDF. Including cysteine and phenylalanine, the CDR3 has 16 amino acids. The sequence is cut down to CDR3 DNA, 48 bases in frame from base 1. V is shortened by 0 bases, J by 6 bases, and the region joining them spans 15 bases. Collaborating institutions collected whole blood in K2EDTA tubes following their own protocols. For TCRbeta analysis, collaborators shipped samples as frozen whole blood, isolated PBMCs, or DNA extracted from either of those sample types. TCRbeta CDR3 regions were amplified from genomic DNA by means of the immunoSEQ Assay, a bias-controlled multiplex PCR. In the source study's methods: The number of nucleated cells in each sample was estimated from the amplification of reference gene primers within the assay. To quantify the absolute abundance of each unique TCRbeta CDR3 rearrangement, sequence reads were collapsed and filtered. For each sample, productive Simpson clonality was calculated by taking the square root of Simpson's diversity index across productive rearrangements. TCRdb mirrors the immuneACCESS table, restricted to in-frame sequences. Some clones are absent from its copies; in checked studies, under half trace to an unresolved V gene, and the reason for the others is unknown. The V and J calls and clone size were taken over from that table, and D and trimming were inferred from the DNA. This sample is represented by about 77,000 clones; about 80% of them were singletons. Under 5.5% of the sample comes from the top ten.

Results the study describes overall, beyond this receptor: Clinical and demographic metadata were provided uncurated, with the amount varying by source and participant.

The rearranged chain carries TRBV15 and TRBJ2-1; TRBD2 could be the D gene, as 5 bases match. Sequencing was carried out using peripheral blood. The TCR sequence derives from a woman in her 70s with acute or convalescent COVID-19. At the DNA level, the sequence is TGTGCCACCAGCAGAGATTCAGCGGAGCTCACCAATGAGCAGTTCTTC. It translates to CATSRDSAELTNEQFF. With all but the CDR3 taken from the reference TRBV15 and TRBJ2-1 genes, the full variable domain is: DAMVIQNPRYQVTQFGKPVTLSCSQTLNHNVMYWYQQKSSQAPKLLFHYYDKDFNNEADTPDNFQSRRPNTSFCFLDIRSPGLGDTAMYLCATSRDSAELTNEQFFGPGTRLTVL.